These 3 T cell receptor beta chains originate from one sample sequenced in a study of T cell responses to AZD1222 COVID-19 vaccine (dated by TCRdb to the early 2020s). Library preparation employed the immunoSEQ multiplex PCR assay. TCRdb obtained this table from immuneACCESS and retained in-frame rearrangements with V and J assigned. These tables miss some clones; where compared with another copy, unresolved V genes account for less than half of the shortfall, and the remainder is unexplained. The sample table lists some 110,000 clones, approximately 92% of them with a count of one. 2.5% to 4% of the sample belongs to the ten largest clones. Sample time point, as interpreted from the label and publication: baseline before first vaccination. The sequenced sample was peripheral blood, obtained on day 0 of AZD1222 vaccination. The receptors shown here come from an adult in good health.

This chain joins TRBV28 and TRBJ2-2; the match to TRBD2 covers 14 bases. Germline CDR1 reads MDHEN; CDR2 reads SYDVKM. Losses at the gene ends were 7 bases for V and 5 bases for J; bases not matched to a gene: 12. CDR3 length: 18 amino acids. The DNA for the CDR3 is TGTGCCAGCAAGCCGGGACTAGCGGGAGAGGGTGGGACCGGGGAGCTGTTTTTT. It encodes CASKPGLAGEGGTGELFF.

V usage is TRBV6-5 and J usage is TRBJ2-5; no definite D call. Trimming cost V 4 bases and J 10 bases, with 10 bases left between them. The CDR3 contains 11 residues. Germline loops: CDR1 MNHEY, CDR2 SVGAGI. For the CDR3, the DNA is TGTGCCAGCAGTTCGGGTGTGGACCAGTACTTC. This encodes CASSSGVDQYF.

The gene calls are TRBV5-1 and TRBJ2-5; 8 bases are shared with TRBD2. CDR3 length: 15 amino acids. Germline lookup yields CDR1 SGHRS and CDR2 YFSETQ. V gave up 4 bases and J gave up 5 bases; unmatched junction bases: 10. The CDR3 protein is CASSPTSGLGETQYF. The DNA for the CDR3 is TGCGCCAGCAGCCCTACTAGCGGCCTGGGGGAGACCCAGTACTTC.